These 18 T cell receptor beta chains were sequenced from one sample in a study of blood T cell repertoires in COVID-19. Some clones are missing from TCRdb's copy, which holds only in-frame ones; the method was immunoSEQ multiplex PCR. Among roughly 180,000 clones listed, over 80% were seen once. Sequencing used PBMCs or T cells enriched from blood (not recorded which). These receptors all stem from a woman aged 55-70 years who had recovered from COVID-19.

The chain recombines TRBV18 with TRBJ1-1; maybe TRBD1 (5 bases). Germline V gene sequence: CDR1 KGHSH, CDR2 LQKENI. The V gene lost 3 bases and the J gene lost 2 bases, with 13 bases spanning the gap. The CDR3 is made up of 15 amino acids. For the CDR3, the DNA is TGTGCCAGCTCACCGCCGGGACTGAGTAACACTGAAGCTTTCTTT. This codes for CASSPPGLSNTEAFF.

The chain has TRBV27 and TRBJ2-3; D may be TRBD1 (6 bases). CDR1 is MNHEY, CDR2 SMNVEV, per germline (reference sequence). The ends were cut back, 8 bases at V and 5 bases at J, with 20 bases in the middle. There are 15 residues in the CDR3. The CDR3, as DNA: TGTGCCAGCTCATCAGGGGCAGGATCAGGAGATACGCAGTATTTT. Protein: CASSSGAGSGDTQYF.

This sequence joins TRBV12-3 or TRBV12-4 and TRBJ2-5, with a tentative D call TRBD1 (5 bases). V was clipped by 5 bases and J by 5 bases, with 12 bases between them. CDR3 size: 13 residues. The CDR3 DNA reads TGTGCCAGCAGTCGAACAGGCTCGGAGACCCAGTACTTC. Translation gives CASSRTGSETQYF.

The chain combines TRBV7-3 with TRBJ1-5; no clear D gene. The V end was cut by 6 bases, the J end by 5 bases, with 11 bases between. The V gene's germline CDR1 is SGHTA and CDR2 FQGTGA. The length of the CDR3 is 13 residues. Here the CDR3 reads CASSLTIYQPQHF. CDR3 coding DNA: TGTGCCAGCAGTTTGACAATTTATCAGCCCCAGCATTTT.

The rearrangement joins TRBV5-6 to TRBJ1-1; 8 nucleotides line up with TRBD1. The CDR3 length is 18 residues. The V segment lost 3 bases and the J segment 1 base; nucleotides outside the gene matches: 14. The V gene's germline CDR1 is SGHDT and CDR2 YYEEEE. The CDR3 DNA follows: TGTGCCAGCAGCTGGGCCGGAGGCAGGGGGCTTCGGAACACTGAAGCTTTCTTT. It encodes CASSWAGGRGLRNTEAFF.

V and J are TRBV15 and TRBJ1-1; a weak D match, TRBD1 (6 bases). Deletions cut 0 bases from V and 10 bases from J, with 12 bases between. This CDR3 is built from 13 residues. Germline V CDR1 and CDR2: LNHNV, YYDKDF (reference sequence). Here the CDR3 reads CATSRDQGRGAFF. CDR3 nucleotides: TGTGCCACCAGCAGAGATCAAGGCAGGGGAGCTTTCTTT.

The CDR3 is CASSASGFAYEQYF. For the CDR3, the DNA is TGTGCCAGCAGCGCGTCGGGGTTCGCCTACGAGCAGTACTTC. V usage is TRBV13 and J usage is TRBJ2-7; a possible D gene is TRBD2 (5 bases). The germline CDR1 and CDR2 sequences are PRHDT and FYEKMQ (reference sequence). V was cut by 5 bases and J by 2 bases, with 13 bases left in between. The CDR3 consists of 14 residues. The entire variable domain, with the rest obtained from reference TRBV13 and TRBJ2-7, is as follows: AAGVIQSPRHLIKEKRETATLKCYPIPRHDTVYWYQQGPGQDPQFLISFYEKMQSDKGSIPDRFSAQQFSDYHSELNMSSLELGDSALYFCASSASGFAYEQYFGPGTRLTVT.

This clone turned up a few times. This chain links TRBV19 with TRBJ2-7, with D tentatively TRBD2 (5 bases). Germline-derived CDR1 and CDR2 are LNHDA and SQIVND (reference sequence). The CDR3 consists of 12 residues. The V and J ends lost 6 bases and 2 bases respectively, with 8 bases between them. This CDR3 reads CASRGLTYEQYF. The CDR3 DNA sequence: TGTGCCAGTAGAGGACTCACCTACGAGCAGTACTTC.

The table lists this clone with a few counts. The V gene is TRBV4-1, the J gene TRBJ2-7; 9 nucleotides align to TRBD1. The germline CDR1 and CDR2 sequences are MGHRA and YSYEKL. V dropped 2 bases and J dropped 6; count of bases not matched to a gene: 8. The CDR3 extends over 15 amino acids. CDR3 amino acids: CASSQPGQGLLEQYF. The CDR3 DNA is TGCGCCAGCAGCCAACCGGGACAGGGACTTCTCGAGCAGTACTTC.

The chain combines TRBV7-9 with TRBJ2-2; 7 nucleotides align to TRBD2. The CDR3 sequence is 16 residues long. The V gene end was trimmed by 5 bases and the J gene end by 6 bases; junction bases not matched to a gene: 12. Per germline, CDR1 SEHNR and CDR2 FQNEAQ (reference sequence). In DNA form, the CDR3 reads TGTGCCAGCAGCCCCTACGGGGGAGGGCCGTCCGGGGAGCTGTTTTTT. Its translation is CASSPYGGGPSGELFF.

The chain has TRBV5-1 and TRBJ1-4; TRBD1 aligns across 9 bases. The V and J ends lost 0 bases and 12 bases, in that order; junction bases with no gene match: 12. The CDR3 is 16 amino acids. Looked up from germline, CDR1 is SGHRS and CDR2 is YFSETQ. CDR3 nucleotides: TGCGCCAGCAGCTTGGACGGGACAGGGACTACCCAGGAACTGTTTTTT. Residues: CASSLDGTGTTQELFF.

The chain joins TRBV9 to TRBJ2-3, with 7 nucleotides matching TRBD2. Germline assignment: CDR1 SGDLS and CDR2 YYNGEE. There are 15 residues in the CDR3. The J segment lost 8 bases and the V segment lost 4 bases, leaving 13 bases of the junction unmatched. The CDR3 coding sequence is TGTGCCAGCAGCCCTAGCGGCGGGACCCCCGGTACGCAGTATTTT. This encodes CASSPSGGTPGTQYF.

This clone occurred once. CDR3 in DNA: TGCGCCAGCAGCTTGTCGGAGGGTAGCTGGGCCGGGGAGCTGTTTTTT. This codes for CASSLSEGSWAGELFF. The chain links TRBV5-1 to TRBJ2-2; possibly TRBD2 for D (6 bases). Trimming shortened V by 1 base and J by 6 bases, and 16 bases separated the two germline ends. Germline lookup yields CDR1 SGHRS and CDR2 YFSETQ. CDR3 length: 16 amino acids.

The chain combines TRBV5-1 with TRBJ1-2, with D possibly TRBD1 on 5 matching bases. This CDR3 is 13 amino acids long. Germline values: CDR1 SGHRS, CDR2 YFSETQ. V lost 4 bases and J 8 bases, leaving 15 bases between the germline ends. CDR3 residues: CASSPRVGEGYTF. For the CDR3, the DNA is TGCGCCAGCAGCCCTCGTGTAGGGGAAGGCTACACCTTC.

This clone was detected only a few times. The chain couples TRBV6-6 to TRBJ2-7; TRBD1 aligns across 7 bases. Trimming at V came to 7 bases and at J to 2 bases, leaving 8 bases not matched to a gene. The CDR3 extends over 14 amino acids. CDR1 is MNHNY, CDR2 SVGAGI, per germline (reference sequence). The CDR3 nucleotides are TGTGCCAGCAACCCGACAGGGACGACCTACGAGCAGTACTTC. This gives the protein CASNPTGTTYEQYF.

The chain employs TRBV10-2 and TRBJ1-2, with TRBD1 matching 8 bases. The CDR3 sequence is 13 residues long. Germline CDR1 is WSHSY and CDR2 is SAAADI. With 10 bases clipped from V and 5 bases from J, the junction kept 9 bases outside the gene matches. The CDR3 DNA reads TGCGCCACCAAAAGACAGGGGCCGTATGGCTACACCTTC. Protein: CATKRQGPYGYTF.

The chain carries TRBV5-1 and TRBJ1-1, with TRBD1 matching over 11 bases. The V and J ends lost 2 bases and 6 bases, in that order; junction bases with no gene match: 6. CDR3 size: 15 residues. The germline CDR1 and CDR2 sequences are SGHRS and YFSETQ. This CDR3 reads CASSFGGQGEPEAFF. DNA of the CDR3: TGCGCCAGCAGCTTTGGGGGACAGGGGGAGCCTGAAGCTTTCTTT. Variable domain in full (rest from reference TRBV5-1 and TRBJ1-1): KAGVTQTPRYLIKTRGQQVTLSCSPISGHRSVSWYQQTPGQGLQFLFEYFSETQRNKGNFPGRFSGRQFSNSRSEMNVSTLELGDSALYLCASSFGGQGEPEAFFGQGTRLTVV.

This chain uses TRBV7-9 with TRBJ2-5; 7 bases are shared with TRBD1. J was trimmed by 5 bases and V by 3 bases; bases with no gene match: 6. Germline values: CDR1 SEHNR, CDR2 FQNEAQ (reference sequence). This CDR3 has 14 residues. The CDR3 loop reads CASSFRTGFETQYF. The CDR3 DNA is TGTGCCAGCAGCTTCCGGACAGGTTTTGAGACCCAGTACTTC.